One and the same sample provided the 26 T cell receptor beta chains below, sequenced in a study of cytomegalovirus exposure and HLA in healthy donors. The method was immunoSEQ multiplex PCR; TCRdb's version includes in-frame clones alone and lacks a portion of them. The repertoire has 200,000 to 250,000 clones, around four fifths of them found once; the top ten carry 11% to 15%. The source material was PBMCs. These receptor sequences come from a woman between 25 and 40 years old in good health and CMV-seropositive.

The rearrangement uses TRBV27 and TRBJ2-2, with a tentative D call TRBD2 (7 bases). Germline V gene data show CDR1 as MNHEY and CDR2 as SMNVEV (reference sequence). CDR3 length: 14 residues. V lost 7 bases and J 5 bases, leaving 14 bases between the germline ends. The CDR3 DNA follows: TGTGCCAGCAAACTCAGGGGAGGGACCGGGGAGCTGTTTTTT. Amino acids: CASKLRGGTGELFF.

The J gene is TRBJ1-2, the V gene TRBV27; D call uncertain. Trimming cost V 4 bases and J 4 bases, with 16 bases left between them. Per the germline V gene, CDR1 is MNHEY and CDR2 is SMNVEV (reference sequence). The CDR3 consists of 15 residues. Written as DNA, the CDR3 is TGTGCCAGCAGTTCGCTTCGAGGTTACCTCTATGGCTACACCTTC. Translated, it gives CASSSLRGYLYGYTF.

Remarks on this clone: An end of the junction differs from the germline gene, which may be a read error. The chain employs TRBV6-1 and TRBJ2-1, with unresolved D. This CDR3 region has 11 residues. The germline V gene has CDR1 MNHNS and CDR2 SASEGT. The CDR3 DNA reads as TGTGCCAGCAGTGAATCCCGGATTAGGATCTTC. Translating it yields CASSESRIRIF.

The rearrangement uses TRBV6-5 and TRBJ2-7; D might be TRBD1 or TRBD2, each matching 6 bases. Trimming cost V 3 bases and J 1 base, with 13 bases left between them. In germline, CDR1 is MNHEY, CDR2 SVGAGI. The CDR3 is made up of 15 amino acids. The CDR3 DNA sequence: TGTGCCAGCAGTTATCCACAGGGAGGATCCTACGAGCAGTACTTC. It encodes CASSYPQGGSYEQYF.

This chain connects TRBV7-2 to TRBJ2-7; TRBD2 is a possible D gene (6 bases). Trimming took 5 bases from V and 0 from J, leaving 11 bases between them. The CDR3 has 14 residues. Germline V gene lookup returns CDR1 SGHTA and CDR2 FQGNSA. CDR3 in amino acids: CASSQISGSYEQYF. The CDR3, as DNA: TGTGCCAGCAGCCAAATTAGCGGCTCCTACGAGCAGTACTTC.

The chain recombines TRBV30 with TRBJ1-1; no firm D call. In germline, CDR1 is GTSNPN, CDR2 SVGIG (reference sequence). V was clipped by 0 bases and J by 8 bases, with 7 bases between them. This CDR3 region has 11 residues. The CDR3 protein is CAWSVITEAFF. CDR3 in DNA: TGTGCCTGGAGTGTTATCACAGAAGCTTTCTTT.

The chain's CDR3 is CAAAGREWSYEQYF. CDR3 DNA: TGTGCTGCCGCTGGGCGGGAGTGGTCCTACGAGCAGTACTTC. The chain recombines TRBV2 with TRBJ2-7; 7 nucleotides match TRBD2. Germline assignment: CDR1 SNHLY and CDR2 FYNNEI. CDR3 length: 14 amino acids.

This rearrangement joins TRBV6-1 to TRBJ2-7; D gene unclear. The CDR3 contains 10 residues. The V end was cut by 10 bases, the J end by 6 bases, with 10 bases between. Germline assignment: CDR1 MNHNS and CDR2 SASEGT. The CDR3 is CAIGSIEQYF. CDR3 nucleotide sequence: TGTGCCATCGGCTCAATCGAGCAGTACTTC.

The V call is TRBV4-1, the J call TRBJ2-1; D is uncertain. V lost 3 bases, J lost 1 base, and 10 bases lay in between. Germline loops: CDR1 MGHRA, CDR2 YSYEKL. The CDR3 runs 15 residues. CDR3 region: CASSHPPRSYNEQFF. DNA for the CDR3: TGCGCCAGCAGCCACCCGCCAAGGTCCTACAATGAGCAGTTCTTC.

The CDR3 protein is CATAGGGSYNEQFF. In nucleotides, the CDR3 is TGTGCCACTGCGGGGGGGGGCTCCTACAATGAGCAGTTCTTC. V and J are TRBV4-2 and TRBJ2-1, with 9 bases matching TRBD2. This CDR3 has 14 amino acids. In germline, CDR1 is LGHNA, CDR2 YNFKEQ. After removal of 10 bases from V and 0 bases from J, the junction contained 4 bases not matched to a gene.

This chain joins TRBV7-8 and TRBJ1-3; D is uncertain. V was pared by 1 base and J by 1 base, with 8 bases between. CDR1 and CDR2 (germline): SGHVS, FQNEAQ. The CDR3 spans 15 residues. This CDR3 reads CASSLVGLSGNTIYF. The CDR3 region has the DNA TGTGCCAGCAGCTTAGTCGGGTTATCTGGAAACACCATATATTTT.

V and J are TRBV5-4 and TRBJ1-1; 7 bases agree with TRBD1. CDR3 size: 15 residues. Germline CDR1 reads SGHNT; CDR2 reads YYREEE (reference sequence). The trim removed 2 bases at V and 7 bases at J, leaving 11 bases unmatched. CDR3 loop: CASSLNRGGSGEAFF. CDR3 bases: TGTGCCAGCAGCTTAAACAGGGGAGGGAGCGGTGAAGCTTTCTTT.

The DNA of the CDR3 is TGTGCCAGCAGCCCTACTAGCGGAGGTTTCTCCTACGAGCAGTACTTC. Its translation: CASSPTSGGFSYEQYF. V usage is TRBV7-6 and J usage is TRBJ2-7; 8 nucleotides match TRBD2. This CDR3 spans 16 amino acids. From germline, CDR1 is SGHVS and CDR2 FNYEAQ. The J segment lost 0 bases and the V segment lost 5 bases, leaving 9 bases of the junction unmatched.

This chain uses TRBV5-1 with TRBJ2-3; 8 nucleotides align to TRBD2. V lost 2 bases and J lost 7; bases outside the gene matches: 12. In germline, CDR1 is SGHRS, CDR2 YFSETQ. The CDR3 totals 16 residues. The CDR3 region has the DNA TGCGCCAGCAGCTTTGGACTAGCCCCTAATTCGTATACGCAGTATTTT. The encoded protein is CASSFGLAPNSYTQYF.

The rearrangement links TRBV25-1 to TRBJ1-2; 10 bases are shared with TRBD1. This CDR3 has 16 residues. V lost 5 bases and J lost 5; bases outside the gene matches: 11. Per the germline V gene, CDR1 is MGHDK and CDR2 is SYGVNS. This chain's CDR3 is CASSPNQGTGDYGYTF. CDR3 DNA: TGTGCCAGCAGTCCCAATCAAGGGACAGGGGATTATGGCTACACCTTC.

This clone was seen only once. This chain links TRBV6-5 with TRBJ1-1; possibly TRBD1 for D (5 bases). Trimming cost V 5 bases and J 0 bases, with 10 bases left between them. This CDR3 comprises 14 residues. Germline loops: CDR1 MNHEY, CDR2 SVGAGI. CDR3 DNA: TGTGCCAGCAGTCCCGGGACGGTGAACACTGAAGCTTTCTTT. Residues: CASSPGTVNTEAFF.

The chain is built from TRBV2 and TRBJ2-6, with no clear D. V lost 6 bases and J lost 1, with 7 bases in between. The CDR3 runs 14 residues. Looked up from germline, CDR1 is SNHLY and CDR2 is FYNNEI. CDR3 region: CASRSGSGANVLTF. DNA for the CDR3: TGTGCCAGCAGGAGTGGGTCTGGGGCCAACGTCCTGACTTTC.

The gene calls are TRBV5-1 and TRBJ1-1; D is possibly TRBD1 (5 bases). The germline V and J ends were trimmed by 0 bases and 3 bases, with 9 bases remaining between them. This CDR3 spans 14 amino acids. Germline-derived CDR1 and CDR2 are SGHRS and YFSETQ. The chain's CDR3 is CASSLVVGDTEAFF. DNA of the CDR3: TGCGCCAGCAGCTTGGTAGTAGGGGACACTGAAGCTTTCTTT.

This chain uses TRBV27 with TRBJ2-1, with 11 bases matching TRBD1. The CDR3 runs to 17 residues. The junction had 11 bases not matched to a gene; V was cut back by 5 bases and J by 5 bases. CDR1 MNHEY and CDR2 SMNVEV come from the germline V gene (reference sequence). In nucleotides, the CDR3 is TGTGCCAGCAGTCAAGGGACAGGGGGGGTCAAGGACAATGAGCAGTTCTTC. Translated: CASSQGTGGVKDNEQFF.

The chain employs TRBV15 and TRBJ1-1; D remains unclear. Germline V CDR1 and CDR2: LNHNV, YYDKDF (reference sequence). Trimming took off 9 bases at V and 4 bases at J, with 15 bases between the two ends. The length of the CDR3 is 13 residues. The CDR3 loop is CATSVEPVTEAFF. The CDR3 nucleotides are TGTGCCACTTCGGTCGAACCCGTCACTGAAGCTTTCTTT.

J is TRBJ1-2 and V is TRBV6-5; 7 bases agree with TRBD1. The V and J ends lost 8 bases and 4 bases, in that order; junction bases with no gene match: 10. Germline assignment: CDR1 MNHEY and CDR2 SVGAGI. The CDR3 is 14 residues long. The DNA for the CDR3 is TGTGCCAGCCAGGGGGGAGCCCCCCCCTATGGCTACACCTTC. This translates into CASQGGAPPYGYTF.

The chain carries TRBV25-1 and TRBJ1-4; 7 positions match TRBD1. Germline trimming cut 4 bases from V and 1 base from J; bases unmatched to any gene: 9. Germline V CDR1 and CDR2: MGHDK, SYGVNS. This CDR3 region has 17 residues. In DNA form, the CDR3 reads TGTGCCAGCAGTGTTTCCAGGGGGAAGAGAACTAATGAAAAACTGTTTTTT. Its protein is CASSVSRGKRTNEKLFF.

The chain is built from TRBV27 and TRBJ1-1, with 10 bases lining up with TRBD1. The junction had 5 bases not matched to a gene; V was cut back by 6 bases and J by 4 bases. Germline CDR1 is MNHEY and CDR2 is SMNVEV (reference sequence). The CDR3 loop spans 14 amino acids. CDR3 protein: CASRRTGGGTEAFF. The CDR3 coding sequence is TGTGCCAGCAGAAGGACAGGGGGAGGCACTGAAGCTTTCTTT.

This clone was seen only a few times. The genes are TRBV7-9 and TRBJ1-1; D not certain. The CDR3 is made up of 12 amino acids. Trimming cost V 3 bases and J 3 bases, with 5 bases left between them. CDR1 is SEHNR and CDR2 is FQNEAQ in the germline V gene (reference sequence). CDR3 in amino acids: CASSFGYTEAFF. CDR3 nucleotides: TGTGCCAGCAGCTTTGGGTACACTGAAGCTTTCTTT.

This chain connects TRBV5-4 to TRBJ2-5; TRBD1 matches 7 bases. Germline V gene sequence: CDR1 SGHNT, CDR2 YYREEE (reference sequence). The CDR3 runs to 15 residues. V shed 0 bases and J 1 base; nucleotides not matched to a gene: 3. CDR3 region: CASSLAAGGQETQYF. CDR3 DNA: TGTGCCAGCAGCTTGGCCGCAGGGGGCCAAGAGACCCAGTACTTC.

A remark on this clone: Other nucleotide sequences in the sample specify the same CDR3. The V gene is TRBV5-1, the J gene TRBJ2-7, with TRBD2 as a possible D gene (5 bases). V shed 0 bases and J shed 2 bases, with 6 bases lying between them. The CDR3 is 13 amino acids. Germline V CDR1 and CDR2: SGHRS, YFSETQ. CDR3 nucleotides: TGCGCCAGCAGCTTGGACGGGACCTACGAGCAGTACTTC. Its protein is CASSLDGTYEQYF.